This TCR beta chain was profiled in a study of blood T cell repertoires in COVID-19. For the study at large: The study drew acute and convalescent COVID-19 samples from the United States, Italy and Spain.

The study recruited people aged roughly 18 to 100 years across roughly 25 US areas. Cohorts were assigned according to the clinical history that participants reported. CDR1 and CDR2 (germline): LNHDA, SQIVND (reference sequence). CDR3 size: 13 residues. The V and J ends lost 6 bases and 1 base respectively, with 7 bases between them. Authors' methods: Reference gene primer amplification in the assay estimated nucleated cell counts. The assay was immunoSEQ multiplex PCR, and TCRdb's table has in-frame clones only and misses some. The DNA gave D and trimming, while V, J and clone size come from that table. The sample yields roughly 250,000 clones, around 84% seen once.

The receptor was isolated from a woman aged 50 to 65 who had recovered from COVID-19. Sequences were obtained from PBMCs or T cells enriched from blood (not recorded which). V usage is TRBV19 and J usage is TRBJ1-5, with D possibly being TRBD1 (5 bases). The CDR3 DNA reads TGTGCCAGTAGGGACATCAGCAATCAGCCCCAGCATTTT. This gives the protein CASRDISNQPQHF.